This is a list of T cell receptor beta chains from one sample in a study of T cell changes during pregnancy in multiple sclerosis. Generated by immunoSEQ multiplex PCR, the TCRdb table keeps only in-frame clones and is missing some. The sample lists more than 20,000 clones, over 80% occurring once. The sequencing here drew on CD8+ T cells from peripheral blood mononuclear cells, taken in the third trimester of pregnancy. These receptors all stem from a female donor with multiple sclerosis, enrolled in a pregnancy study. CDR3s include the opening cysteine and the closing phenylalanine or tryptophan. Fields, in order: V gene, J gene, clone size, D gene, CDR3 DNA, CDR3 protein. D genes are given only for firm matches. A clone size is listed for some rows: how often the clone was seen (once, few, many), or a class if it is expanded.

TRBV19	TRBJ1-5	NA	TRBD1	TGTGCCAGTAGTTTCGGACAGGGGATTAATCAGCCCCAGCATTTT	CASSFGQGINQPQHF
TRBV27	TRBJ2-1	medium-sized	TRBD2	TGTGCCAGCAGTCAACGATGGGAGGGCTACAATGAGCAGTTCTTC	CASSQRWEGYNEQFF
TRBV11-2	TRBJ2-2	NA	NA	TGTGCCAGCAACCCCCCAGGGGTAGGGGACACCGGGGAGCTGTTTTTT	CASNPPGVGDTGELFF
TRBV7-9	TRBJ2-1	NA	TRBD2	TGTGCCAGCAGCCGCAAGACTAGCGGGAGCAACTACAATGAGCAGTTCTTC	CASSRKTSGSNYNEQFF
TRBV27	TRBJ1-2	NA	NA	TGTGCCAGCAGGATGGGACCGGGAGATAACTATGGCTACACCTTC	CASRMGPGDNYGYTF
TRBV7-9	TRBJ1-1	NA	NA	TGTGCCAGTACGGGACAACAGTATCTGAACACTGAAGCTTTCTTT	CASTGQQYLNTEAFF
TRBV15	TRBJ1-5	NA	NA	TGTGCCACCAGCAGAGAAGGGGCCCTCAATCAGCCCCAGCATTTT	CATSREGALNQPQHF
TRBV5-1	TRBJ1-1	NA	TRBD1	TGCGCCAGCAGTCTCGACAGGGGGCCGGGGAACACTGAAGCTTTCTTT	CASSLDRGPGNTEAFF
TRBV9	TRBJ2-1	NA	TRBD2	TGTGCCAGCAGCGTCAGTAGGGCGGGGGGGCCGAATGAGCAGTTCTTC	CASSVSRAGGPNEQFF
TRBV5-5	TRBJ2-1	NA	TRBD1	TGTGCCAGCAGCCCGGATCCTGGACAGGGGATCTCCTACAATGAGCAGTTCTTC	CASSPDPGQGISYNEQFF
TRBV6-5	TRBJ2-1	NA	NA	TGTGCCAGCAGTTACTCGACACTAGGTTCCTACAATGAGCAGTTCTTC	CASSYSTLGSYNEQFF
TRBV2	TRBJ2-7	few	NA	TGTGCCAGCATTCTTCGAGACGGAGCCTACGAGCAGTACTTC	CASILRDGAYEQYF
TRBV27	TRBJ1-1	NA	NA	TGTGCCAGCAGTTTACGTTACGGGGGGACTGAAGCTTTCTTT	CASSLRYGGTEAFF
TRBV7-9	TRBJ2-5	once	NA	TGTGCCAGCACCCTATTTGGAGGGGCGGAGACCCAGTACTTC	CASTLFGGAETQYF
TRBV7-9	TRBJ1-4	NA	NA	TGTGCCAGCAGCTTAGGGGCAGGGTCGGAACTGTTTTTT	CASSLGAGSELFF
TRBV9	TRBJ2-5	NA	TRBD2	TGTGCCAGCAGCGTAGATAGGACTAGCGGCCAAGAGACCCAGTACTTC	CASSVDRTSGQETQYF
TRBV4-1	TRBJ1-4	few	NA	TGCGCCAGCAGCCCTCGGAGGGGGGGTGAAAAACTGTTTTTT	CASSPRRGGEKLFF
TRBV6-5	TRBJ2-7	NA	TRBD2	TGTGCCAGCAGGCAGGGACTAGCGGAAAAATACGAGCAGTACTTC	CASRQGLAEKYEQYF
TRBV29-1	TRBJ2-7	NA	TRBD2	TGCAGCGTTGGCCGACCGACTAGCGGGGGGATCTACGAGCAGTACTTC	CSVGRPTSGGIYEQYF
TRBV14	TRBJ1-2	NA	NA	TGTGCCAGCAGCCCGGGGGGGATTGGCTACACCTTC	CASSPGGIGYTF
TRBV28	TRBJ2-1	NA	TRBD2	TGTGCCAGCAGTTTAAGGGCGGGAGGACTCGGCAATGAGCAGTTCTTC	CASSLRAGGLGNEQFF
TRBV11-2	TRBJ2-3	NA	NA	TGTGCCAGCAGCTTAGTCGGGGGCACAGATACGCAGTATTTT	CASSLVGGTDTQYF
TRBV21-1	TRBJ1-5	NA	NA	TGTGCCCTCCCTGACTTCCTTAGCAATCAGCCCCAGCATTTT	CALPDFLSNQPQHF
TRBV30	TRBJ2-1	NA	TRBD2	TGTGCCTGTGCGTTTAGCGGGAGAGCTGGTGAGCAGTTCTTC	CACAFSGRAGEQFF
TRBV25-1	TRBJ1-1	NA	NA	TGTGCCAGCAGCGCCCCCGGCGAGGGCAATGAAGCTTTCTTT	CASSAPGEGNEAFF